The T cell receptor beta chain under discussion was sequenced for a study of cytomegalovirus exposure and HLA in healthy donors. Trimming took off 3 bases at V and 4 bases at J, with 10 bases between the two ends. The CDR3 consists of 14 residues. Germline CDR1 and CDR2: SGHRS and YFSETQ. Produced via immunoSEQ multiplex PCR; TCRdb's table is partial and in-frame only. The sample includes 150,000 to 200,000 clones, about 95% of them seen just once. Sample: PBMCs. The clonotype was recovered from a woman between 18 and 30 years old in good health and CMV-seronegative. This rearrangement joins TRBV5-1 to TRBJ2-2; no definite D call. The CDR3 here is CASSSYQSTGELFF. As DNA, the CDR3 is TGCGCCAGCAGCTCGTACCAGTCCACCGGGGAGCTGTTTTTT.